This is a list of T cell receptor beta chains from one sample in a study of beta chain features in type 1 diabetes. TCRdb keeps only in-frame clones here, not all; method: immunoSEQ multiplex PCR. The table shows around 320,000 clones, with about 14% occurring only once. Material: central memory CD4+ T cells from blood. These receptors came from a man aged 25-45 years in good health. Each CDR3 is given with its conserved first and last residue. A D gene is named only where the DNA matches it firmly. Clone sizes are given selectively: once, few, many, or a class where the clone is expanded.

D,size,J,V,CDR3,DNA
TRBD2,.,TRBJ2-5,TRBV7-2,CASSSSGGYQETQYF,TGTGCCAGCAGCTCTAGCGGGGGCTACCAAGAGACCCAGTACTTC
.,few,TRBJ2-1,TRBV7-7,CASSPGFSSYNEQFF,TGTGCTAGCAGTCCCGGGTTTAGCTCCTACAATGAGCAGTTCTTC
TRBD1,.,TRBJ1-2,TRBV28,CASSFGAGQGPGGYTF,TGTGCCAGCAGTTTTGGAGCGGGACAGGGCCCGGGTGGCTACACCTTC
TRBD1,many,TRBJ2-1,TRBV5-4,CASSAGTVVSNEQFF,TGTGCCAGCAGCGCCGGGACAGTGGTATCGAATGAGCAGTTCTTC
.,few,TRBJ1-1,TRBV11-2,CASSRLTNTEAFF,TGTGCCAGCAGCCGACTGACGAACACTGAAGCTTTCTTT
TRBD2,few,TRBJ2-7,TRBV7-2,CASSPLAGGHEQYF,TGTGCCAGCAGCCCACTAGCGGGGGGGCACGAGCAGTACTTC
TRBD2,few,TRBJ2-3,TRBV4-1,CASSLQAGGLSDTQYF,TGTGCCAGCAGCCTCCAAGCGGGAGGCCTATCGGATACGCAGTATTTT
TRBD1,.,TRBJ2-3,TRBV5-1,CATRGQASTDTQYF,TGCGCCACCAGAGGACAGGCCAGCACAGATACGCAGTATTTT
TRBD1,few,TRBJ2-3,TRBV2,CASRRQGLTDTQYF,TGTGCCAGCAGGCGACAGGGGCTCACAGATACGCAGTATTTT
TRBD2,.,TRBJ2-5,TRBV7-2,CASSSLGTSAQETQYF,TGTGCCAGCAGCTCATTAGGGACTAGCGCTCAAGAGACCCAGTACTTC
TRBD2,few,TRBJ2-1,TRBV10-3,CAISETSGSYNEQFF,TGTGCCATCAGTGAGACTAGCGGTTCCTACAATGAGCAGTTCTTC
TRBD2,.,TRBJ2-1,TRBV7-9,CASSSTSGGFYNEQFF,TGTGCCAGCAGCTCTACTAGCGGGGGATTCTACAATGAGCAGTTCTTC
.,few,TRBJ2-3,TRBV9,CASSVENTDTQYF,TGTGCCAGCAGCGTAGAGAACACAGATACGCAGTATTTT
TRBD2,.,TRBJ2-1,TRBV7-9,CASSLGGGGASNEQFF,TGTGCCAGCAGCTTAGGCGGCGGGGGGGCCAGTAATGAGCAGTTCTTC
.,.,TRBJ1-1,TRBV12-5,CASGSPLGGPPNTEAFF,TGTGCTAGTGGTTCGCCCCTCGGGGGGCCACCGAACACTGAAGCTTTCTTT
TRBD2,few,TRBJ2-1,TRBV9,CASSVGTSGGAYEQFF,TGTGCCAGCAGCGTCGGGACTAGCGGGGGGGCTTATGAGCAGTTCTTC
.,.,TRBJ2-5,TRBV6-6,CASNGAQETQYF,TGTGCCAGCAACGGGGCCCAAGAGACCCAGTACTTC
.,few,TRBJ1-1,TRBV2,CAGSGGRDTEAFF,TGTGCCGGATCCGGGGGAAGAGACACTGAAGCTTTCTTT
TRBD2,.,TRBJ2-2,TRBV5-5,CASRPIAGEHTGELFF,TGTGCCAGCAGGCCGATAGCGGGAGAGCACACCGGGGAGCTGTTTTTT
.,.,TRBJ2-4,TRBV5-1,CASSLIPTGAKNIQYF,TGCGCCAGCAGCCTTATCCCTACGGGGGCCAAAAACATTCAGTACTTC
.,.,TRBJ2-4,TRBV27,CASSRIRQPRAKNIQYF,TGTGCCAGCAGCAGGATCCGACAGCCCAGAGCCAAAAACATTCAGTACTTC
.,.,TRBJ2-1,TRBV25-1,CASSEDQGFANEQFF,TGTGCCAGCAGTGAAGACCAGGGGTTTGCCAATGAGCAGTTCTTC
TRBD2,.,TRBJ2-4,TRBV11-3,CASSLLAGIGAKNIQYF,TGTGCCAGCAGCTTACTAGCGGGAATCGGGGCCAAAAACATTCAGTACTTC
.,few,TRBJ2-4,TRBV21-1,CASNRNDERLWILAKNIQYF,TGTGCCAGCAACCGAAACGACGAGCGGCTATGGATACTAGCCAAAAACATTCAGTACTTC
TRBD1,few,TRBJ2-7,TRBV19,CASSGQGLGYEQYF,TGTGCCAGTAGCGGACAGGGATTAGGGTACGAGCAGTACTTC
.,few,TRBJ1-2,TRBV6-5,CASSRRQDHYGYTF,TGTGCCAGCAGCCGACGACAGGACCACTATGGCTACACCTTC
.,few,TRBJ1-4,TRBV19,CASSLTNEKLFF,TGTGCCAGTAGTTTAACTAATGAAAAACTGTTTTTT
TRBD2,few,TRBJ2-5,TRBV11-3,CASSQGLAREETQYF,TGTGCCAGCAGCCAGGGACTAGCTCGGGAAGAGACCCAGTACTTC
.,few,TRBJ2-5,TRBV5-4,CASSRGPTGQETQYF,TGTGCCAGCAGCAGGGGACCAACGGGGCAGGAGACCCAGTACTTC
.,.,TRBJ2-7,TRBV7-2,CASSLGGGLSYEQYF,TGTGCCAGCAGCCTTGGAGGAGGACTAAGCTACGAGCAGTACTTC
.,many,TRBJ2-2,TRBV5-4,CASRLSTGTGELFF,TGTGCCAGCAGGCTATCTACAGGGACCGGGGAGCTGTTTTTT
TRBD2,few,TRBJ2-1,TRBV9,CASSPGGSYNEQFF,TGTGCCAGCAGCCCCGGGGGGAGCTACAATGAGCAGTTCTTC
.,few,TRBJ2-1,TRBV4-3,CASSQVTTTDSYNEQFF,TGCGCCAGCAGCCAAGTCACGACTACGGACTCCTACAATGAGCAGTTCTTC
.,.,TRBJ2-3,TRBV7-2,CASSFRGSTDTQYF,TGTGCCAGCAGCTTTAGGGGCAGCACAGATACGCAGTATTTT
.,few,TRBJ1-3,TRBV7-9,CASSPWGGTSGNTIYF,TGTGCCAGCAGCCCCTGGGGGGGTACTTCTGGAAACACCATATATTTT
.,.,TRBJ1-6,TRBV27,CASSFGADNSPLHF,TGTGCCAGCAGTTTTGGGGCAGACAATTCACCCCTCCACTTT
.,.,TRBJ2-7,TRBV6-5,CASSGYSTGEQYF,TGTGCCAGCAGTGGGTATAGTACGGGGGAGCAGTACTTC
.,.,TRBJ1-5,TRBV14,CASTRTPSNSNQPQHF,TGTGCCAGCACCCGGACGCCAAGCAATAGCAATCAGCCCCAGCATTTT
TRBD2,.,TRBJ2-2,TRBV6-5,CASSYQGLAGTGELFF,TGTGCCAGCAGTTACCAGGGACTAGCGGGCACCGGGGAGCTGTTTTTT
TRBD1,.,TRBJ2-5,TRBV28,CASSLRQGQETQYF,TGTGCCAGCAGTTTAAGACAGGGCCAAGAGACCCAGTACTTC
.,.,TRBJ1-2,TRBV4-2,CASSQDTRGSADYGYTF,TGTGCCAGCAGCCAAGATACCCGGGGCAGTGCCGACTATGGCTACACCTTC
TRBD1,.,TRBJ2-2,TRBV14,CASSQDRGLTGELFF,TGTGCCAGCAGCCAGGACAGGGGGCTGACCGGGGAGCTGTTTTTT
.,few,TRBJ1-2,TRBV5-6,CASSPQQGIGYGYTF,TGTGCCAGCAGCCCGCAACAGGGTATCGGCTATGGCTACACCTTC
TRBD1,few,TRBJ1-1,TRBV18,CASSPPGQGGLGAFF,TGTGCCAGCTCACCACCGGGACAGGGTGGATTGGGAGCTTTCTTT
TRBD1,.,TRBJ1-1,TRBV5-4,CASSSTGGLSTEAFF,TGTGCCAGCAGCTCGACAGGGGGCTTAAGCACTGAAGCTTTCTTT
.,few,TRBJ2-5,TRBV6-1,CASSEAPGTELGQYF,TGTGCCAGCAGTGAAGCCCCCGGGACTGAGCTGGGCCAGTACTTC
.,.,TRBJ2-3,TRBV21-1,CASSKDYTTQYF,TGTGCCAGCAGCAAAGACTATACTACGCAGTATTTT
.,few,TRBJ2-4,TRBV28,CASRQRNIQYF,TGTGCCAGCAGACAAAGGAACATTCAGTACTTC
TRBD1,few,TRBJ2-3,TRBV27,CASSTRDRGPDTQYF,TGTGCCAGCAGCACCCGGGACAGGGGGCCCGATACGCAGTATTTT
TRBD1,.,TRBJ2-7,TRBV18,CASSTRKTGVYEQYF,TGTGCCAGCTCAACACGGAAAACAGGGGTCTACGAGCAGTACTTC
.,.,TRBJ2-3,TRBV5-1,CASTSMGRSTDTQYF,TGCGCCAGCACCTCGATGGGTAGATCCACAGATACGCAGTATTTT